The 17 T cell receptor beta chains below all came from one sample that was sequenced in a study of neurological immune-mediated disorders (dated by TCRdb to between 2018 and 2021). The method behind the library was 5' RACE. Sequencing was carried out with an Illumina HiSeq 2500. TCRdb ran its own pipeline on the public reads, namely fastp trimming at Q25 and MiXCR clone calling, and kept in-frame beta chains. CDR3 protein duplicates are merged, each entry listing the most common genes and DNA. This sample is represented by some 28,000 distinct CDR3 sequences; 20% to 25% of them were singletons. The top ten hold 25% to 30% of the sample. The sequenced sample consisted of CD4+ T cells from blood. These receptors all stem from a man aged 45-65 years with HTLV-1-associated myelopathy (HAM/TSP).

The chain couples TRBV7-2 to TRBJ1-5; D call uncertain. The germline gives CDR1 SGHTA, CDR2 FQGNSA. The CDR3 covers 13 residues. Trimming removed 2 bases from V and 4 bases from J, with 6 bases in between. CDR3: CASSLKDNQPQHF. The CDR3 DNA reads TGTGCCAGCAGCTTAAAAGATAATCAGCCCCAGCATTTT.

This clonotype was observed at least ten times. V and J are TRBV18 and TRBJ2-3; D unclear. Germline V gives CDR1 KGHSH, CDR2 LQKENI. The CDR3 consists of 12 residues. The V end lost 1 base, the J end lost 3 bases, and 2 bases lay between the germline ends. CDR3 sequence reads: CASSPRTDTQYF. The CDR3 nucleotides read TGTGCCAGCTCACCACGTACAGATACGCAGTATTTT.

At least ten counts were recorded for this clonotype. This chain joins TRBV6-6 and TRBJ2-7; 15 bases are shared with TRBD2. The germline gives CDR1 MNHNY, CDR2 SVGAGI (reference sequence). J gave up 3 bases and V 10 bases, and 10 bases lay outside the gene matches. There are 16 residues in the CDR3. This chain's CDR3 is CATGEGTSGRYYEQYF. CDR3 nucleotide sequence: TGTGCCACAGGGGAGGGGACTAGCGGGAGGTACTACGAGCAGTACTTC.

This clonotype was found many times. V is TRBV20-1 and J is TRBJ1-1, with 8 bases fitting TRBD1. The CDR3 runs 16 residues. CDR1 DFQATT and CDR2 SNEGSKA come from the germline V gene (reference sequence). The ends lost 6 bases at V and 4 bases at J; junction bases unmatched: 16. The CDR3 sequence: CSAKRQGTRRITEAFF. CDR3 bases: TGCAGTGCCAAGAGACAGGGGACACGGAGAATCACTGAAGCTTTCTTT.

This clonotype has ten or more counts. The chain joins TRBV3-1 to TRBJ2-7; 9 nucleotides match TRBD1. The CDR3 is 17 residues long. Germline trimming cut 1 base from V and 0 bases from J; bases unmatched to any gene: 7. Per the germline V gene, CDR1 is LGHDT and CDR2 is YNNKEL (reference sequence). In DNA, the CDR3 is TGTGCCAGCAGCCAAGCCTCCACGACAGGGGGCTCCTACGAGCAGTACTTC. This sequence encodes CASSQASTTGGSYEQYF.

This clonotype has at least ten counts. J is TRBJ2-5 and V is TRBV20-1; 10 nucleotides line up with TRBD1. The germline CDR1 and CDR2 sequences are DFQATT and SNEGSKA (reference sequence). This CDR3 has 14 amino acids. Trimming removed 5 bases from V and 3 bases from J; junction bases left unmatched: 6. The CDR3 sequence: CSAARDRGKETQYF. The CDR3 DNA sequence: TGCAGTGCTGCCCGGGACAGGGGAAAAGAGACCCAGTACTTC.

This clonotype was detected many times. V is TRBV5-1 and J is TRBJ2-2, with D tentatively TRBD1 (5 bases). The ends were cut back, 1 base at V and 4 bases at J, with 11 bases in the middle. Germline loops: CDR1 SGHRS, CDR2 YFSETQ. The CDR3 runs to 15 residues. The CDR3 reads CASSLQGPPTGELFF. The CDR3 nucleotides read TGCGCCAGCAGCTTGCAGGGTCCTCCCACCGGGGAGCTGTTTTTT.

This clonotype was found many times. The rearrangement uses TRBV6-5 and TRBJ2-1; perhaps TRBD2 as D (7 bases). Between the trimmed V and J ends, which lost 3 bases and 8 bases, there was a span of 17 bases. The CDR3 sequence is 15 residues long. Per the germline V gene, CDR1 is MNHEY and CDR2 is SVGAGI. The CDR3 DNA reads as TGTGCCAGCAGTTATGGGGGGGCCGAAATTGATGAGCAGTTCTTC. Encoded protein: CASSYGGAEIDEQFF.

This clonotype was seen ten or more times. The chain uses TRBV13 and TRBJ1-2; no reliable D call. CDR3 length: 13 residues. V was trimmed by 5 bases and J by 6 bases, leaving 13 bases between them. Per germline, CDR1 PRHDT and CDR2 FYEKMQ (reference sequence). The CDR3 DNA sequence: TGTGCCAGCAGCCGCAGGTCGCCAGATGGCTACACCTTC. This translates into CASSRRSPDGYTF.

This clonotype is judged medium-sized. V gene TRBV6-6 combines with J gene TRBJ1-2; D not resolved. The germline CDR1 and CDR2 sequences are MNHNY and SVGAGI (reference sequence). The CDR3 has 14 amino acids. V was cut by 0 bases and J by 2 bases, with 7 bases left in between. DNA for the CDR3: TGTGCCAGCAGTTACTCGGCACAGAACTATGGCTACACCTTC. It specifies CASSYSAQNYGYTF.

V and J are TRBV6-5 and TRBJ1-1; perhaps TRBD1 as D (5 bases). V was trimmed by 0 bases and J by 5 bases, leaving 7 bases between them. CDR1 MNHEY and CDR2 SVGAGI come from the germline V gene. The CDR3 loop spans 13 amino acids. This chain's CDR3 is CASSYSRGTEAFF. CDR3 DNA sequence: TGTGCCAGCAGTTACTCTCGGGGGACTGAAGCTTTCTTT.

By frequency in the sample, this clonotype is medium-sized. This chain joins TRBV12-3 or TRBV12-4 and TRBJ2-1, with TRBD1 identical over 8 bases. The CDR3 contains 15 residues. The J segment lost 9 bases and the V segment lost 4 bases, leaving 11 bases of the junction unmatched. The chain's CDR3 is CASSYGQGAWSEQFF. The CDR3 DNA reads TGTGCCAGCAGTTACGGACAGGGCGCTTGGAGTGAGCAGTTCTTC.

The DNA of the CDR3 is TGTGCCAGCAGTGAAGCATCCCAGGGGAGAAATGGCTACACCTTC. It specifies CASSEASQGRNGYTF. The rearrangement joins TRBV6-1 to TRBJ1-2, with D possibly TRBD1 on 6 matching bases. Germline values: CDR1 MNHNS, CDR2 SASEGT. The CDR3 is made up of 15 amino acids. Trimming removed 0 bases at V and 6 bases at J, with 14 bases between.

This clonotype occurred once. V is TRBV5-1 and J is TRBJ2-7; TRBD2 is a possible D gene (6 bases). The germline V gene encodes CDR1 SGHRS and CDR2 YFSETQ. The CDR3 length is 13 residues. V lost 4 bases, J lost 6 bases, and 14 bases lay in between. The CDR3 sequence is CASSQWEAGEQYF. CDR3 sequence (DNA): TGCGCCAGCAGCCAATGGGAGGCGGGCGAGCAGTACTTC.

In this sample, this clonotype turned up many times. The chain employs TRBV27 and TRBJ2-5, with TRBD1 as a possible D gene (6 bases). CDR1 and CDR2 from the germline V gene are MNHEY and SMNVEV (reference sequence). Deletions cut 5 bases from V and 7 bases from J, with 17 bases between. The CDR3 contains 14 residues. CDR3 region: CASSNRQAAGTQYF. The CDR3 region has the DNA TGTGCCAGCAGTAACCGACAGGCGGCGGGGACCCAGTACTTC.

The sample holds many counts of this clonotype. The chain uses TRBV12-3 or TRBV12-4 and TRBJ2-1; unclear D gene. Trimming left V 8 bases short and J 4 bases short, with 9 bases between. CDR3 size: 12 residues. The CDR3: CASRRRYNEQFF. The CDR3 DNA reads TGTGCCAGCCGGCGAAGGTACAATGAGCAGTTCTTC.

This clonotype has a count of ten or more. This rearrangement joins TRBV7-9 to TRBJ2-1; the D gene is possibly TRBD1 (6 bases). Trimming took off 5 bases at V and 4 bases at J, with 9 bases between the two ends. This CDR3 comprises 13 residues. Germline CDR1 is SEHNR and CDR2 is FQNEAQ (reference sequence). The CDR3 sequence is CASSLGQYNEQFF. The CDR3 DNA reads TGTGCCAGCAGCCTCGGACAGTACAATGAGCAGTTCTTC.